The present T cell receptor (beta chain) was sequenced within a study of shared clonotypes between healthy human individuals. Whole-study results and caveats: Larger richness was generally estimated for naive than memory subsets.

For this clone: Its antigen is currently unknown.

The authors split each subset's genomic DNA evenly across several immunoSEQ plates. Here immunoSEQ multiplex PCR was the method, and the copy in TCRdb shows in-frame clones only, minus some. The table lists about 2 million clones, over 85% of them singletons, with approximately 1.2% in the top ten. CD8 cells regarded as naive lacked CD45RO, were positively chosen for CCR7, and omitted terminally differentiated effector memory CD45RA+ cells. Germline CDR1 reads SGHRS; CDR2 reads YFSETQ. CDR3 length equals 16 residues. The J segment lost 3 bases and the V segment lost 0 bases, leaving 7 bases of the junction unmatched.

The sequenced sample consisted of naive CD8+ T cells sorted from blood. This clonotype originated in a man between 18 and 35 years old in good health. The V gene is TRBV5-1, the J gene TRBJ2-7; the match to TRBD1 covers 9 bases. The CDR3 loop reads CASSLGFGTGIYEQYF. Written as DNA, the CDR3 is TGCGCCAGCAGCTTGGGGTTCGGGACAGGGATCTACGAGCAGTACTTC.